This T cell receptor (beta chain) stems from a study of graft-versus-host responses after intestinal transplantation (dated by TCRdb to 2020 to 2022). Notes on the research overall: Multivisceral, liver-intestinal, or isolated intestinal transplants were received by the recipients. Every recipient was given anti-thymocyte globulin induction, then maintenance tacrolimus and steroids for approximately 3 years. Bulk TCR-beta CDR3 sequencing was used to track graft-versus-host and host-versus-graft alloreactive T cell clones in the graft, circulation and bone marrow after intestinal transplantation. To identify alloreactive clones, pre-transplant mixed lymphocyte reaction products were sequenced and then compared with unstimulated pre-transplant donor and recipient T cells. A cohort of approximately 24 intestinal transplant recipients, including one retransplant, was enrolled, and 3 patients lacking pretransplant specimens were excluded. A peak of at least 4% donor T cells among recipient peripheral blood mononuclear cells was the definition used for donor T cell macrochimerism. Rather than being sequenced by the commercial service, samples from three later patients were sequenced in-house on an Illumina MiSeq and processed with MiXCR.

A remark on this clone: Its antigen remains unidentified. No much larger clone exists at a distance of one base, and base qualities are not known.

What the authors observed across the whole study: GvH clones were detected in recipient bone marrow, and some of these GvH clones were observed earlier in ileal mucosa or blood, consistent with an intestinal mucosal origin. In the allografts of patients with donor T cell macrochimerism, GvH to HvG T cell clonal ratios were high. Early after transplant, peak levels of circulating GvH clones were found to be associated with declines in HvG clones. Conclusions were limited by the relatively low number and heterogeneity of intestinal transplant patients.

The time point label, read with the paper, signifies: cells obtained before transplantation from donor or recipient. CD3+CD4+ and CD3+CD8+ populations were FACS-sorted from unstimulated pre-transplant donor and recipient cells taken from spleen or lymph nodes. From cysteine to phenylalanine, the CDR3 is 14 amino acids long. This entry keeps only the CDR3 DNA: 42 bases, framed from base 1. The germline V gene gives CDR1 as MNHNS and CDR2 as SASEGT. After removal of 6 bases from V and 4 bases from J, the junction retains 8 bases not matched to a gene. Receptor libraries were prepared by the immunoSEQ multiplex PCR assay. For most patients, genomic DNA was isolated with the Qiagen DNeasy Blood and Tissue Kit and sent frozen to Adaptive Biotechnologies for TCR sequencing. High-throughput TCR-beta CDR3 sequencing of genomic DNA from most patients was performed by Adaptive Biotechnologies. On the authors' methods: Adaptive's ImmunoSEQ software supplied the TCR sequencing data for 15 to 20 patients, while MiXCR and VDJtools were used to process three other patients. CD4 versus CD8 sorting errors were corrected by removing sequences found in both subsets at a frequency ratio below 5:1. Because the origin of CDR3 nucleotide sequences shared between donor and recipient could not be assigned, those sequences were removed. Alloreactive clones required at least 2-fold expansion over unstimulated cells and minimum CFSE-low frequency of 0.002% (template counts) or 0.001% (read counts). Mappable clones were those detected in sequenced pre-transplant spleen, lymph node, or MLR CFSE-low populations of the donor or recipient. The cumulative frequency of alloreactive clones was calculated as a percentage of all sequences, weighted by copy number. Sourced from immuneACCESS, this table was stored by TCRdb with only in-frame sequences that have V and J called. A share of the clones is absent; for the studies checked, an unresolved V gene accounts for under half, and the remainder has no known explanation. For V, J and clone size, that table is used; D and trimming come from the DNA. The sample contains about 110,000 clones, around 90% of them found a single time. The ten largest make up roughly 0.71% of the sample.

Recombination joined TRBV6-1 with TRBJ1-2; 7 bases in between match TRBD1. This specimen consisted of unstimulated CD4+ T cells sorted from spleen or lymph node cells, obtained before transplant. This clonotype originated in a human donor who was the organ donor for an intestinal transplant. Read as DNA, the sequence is TGTGCCAGCAGCCCTCGACAGGGAAGCTATGGCTACACCTTC. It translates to CASSPRQGSYGYTF.